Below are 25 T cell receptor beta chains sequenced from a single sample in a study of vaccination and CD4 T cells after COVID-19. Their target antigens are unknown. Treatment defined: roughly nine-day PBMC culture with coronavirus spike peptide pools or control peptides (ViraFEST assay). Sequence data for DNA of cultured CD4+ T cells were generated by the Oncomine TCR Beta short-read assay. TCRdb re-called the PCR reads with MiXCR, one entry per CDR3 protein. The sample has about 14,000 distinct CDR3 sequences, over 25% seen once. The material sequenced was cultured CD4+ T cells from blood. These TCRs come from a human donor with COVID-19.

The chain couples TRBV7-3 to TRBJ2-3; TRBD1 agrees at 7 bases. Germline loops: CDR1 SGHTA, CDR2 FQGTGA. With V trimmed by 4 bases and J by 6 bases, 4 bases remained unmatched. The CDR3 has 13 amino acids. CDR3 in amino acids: CASSYRGDDTQYF. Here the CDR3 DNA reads TGTGCCAGCAGCTACAGGGGAGATGATACGCAGTATTTT.

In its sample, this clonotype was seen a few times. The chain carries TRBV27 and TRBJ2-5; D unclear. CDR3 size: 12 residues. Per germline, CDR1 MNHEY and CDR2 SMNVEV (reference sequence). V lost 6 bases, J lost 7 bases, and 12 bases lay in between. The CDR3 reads CASSFRSGTQYF. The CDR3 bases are TGTGCCAGCAGCTTTCGATCTGGGACCCAGTACTTC.

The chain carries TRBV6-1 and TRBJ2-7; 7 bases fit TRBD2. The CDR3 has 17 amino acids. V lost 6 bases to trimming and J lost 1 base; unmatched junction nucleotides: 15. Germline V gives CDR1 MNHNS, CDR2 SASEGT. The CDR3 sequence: CASSNPTPGGISYEQYF. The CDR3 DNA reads TGTGCCAGCAGCAACCCAACGCCGGGGGGTATTTCCTACGAGCAGTACTTC.

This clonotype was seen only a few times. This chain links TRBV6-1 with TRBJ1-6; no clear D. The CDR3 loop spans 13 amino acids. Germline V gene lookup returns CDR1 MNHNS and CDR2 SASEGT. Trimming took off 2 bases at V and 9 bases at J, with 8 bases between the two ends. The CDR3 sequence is CASSERIGSPLHF. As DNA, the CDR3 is TGTGCCAGCAGTGAAAGGATAGGTTCACCCCTCCACTTT.

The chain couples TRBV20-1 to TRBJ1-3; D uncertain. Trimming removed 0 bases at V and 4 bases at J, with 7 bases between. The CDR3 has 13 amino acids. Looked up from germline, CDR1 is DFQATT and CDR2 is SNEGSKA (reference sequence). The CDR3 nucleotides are TGCAGTGCTAGAGATCCGAGAGGAAACACCATATATTTT. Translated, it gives CSARDPRGNTIYF.

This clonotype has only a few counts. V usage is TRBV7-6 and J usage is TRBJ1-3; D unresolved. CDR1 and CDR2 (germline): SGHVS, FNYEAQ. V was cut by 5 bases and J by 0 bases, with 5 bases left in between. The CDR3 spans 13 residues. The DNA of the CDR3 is TGTGCCAGCAGCCAAGCCTCTGGAAACACCATATATTTT. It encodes CASSQASGNTIYF.

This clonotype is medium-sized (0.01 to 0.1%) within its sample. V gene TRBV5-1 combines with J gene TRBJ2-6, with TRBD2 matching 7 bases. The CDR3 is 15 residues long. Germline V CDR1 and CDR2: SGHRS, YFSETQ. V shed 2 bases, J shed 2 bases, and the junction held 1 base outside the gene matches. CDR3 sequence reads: CASSFGGTGANVLTF. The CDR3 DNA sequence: TGCGCCAGCAGCTTCGGGGGGACTGGGGCCAACGTCCTGACTTTC.

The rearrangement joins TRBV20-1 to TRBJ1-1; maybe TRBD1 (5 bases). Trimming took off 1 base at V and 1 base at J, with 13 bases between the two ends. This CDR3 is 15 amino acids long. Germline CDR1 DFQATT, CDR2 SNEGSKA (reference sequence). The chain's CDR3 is CSARAPGGKNTEAFF. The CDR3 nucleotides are TGCAGTGCTAGAGCCCCCGGGGGGAAGAACACTGAAGCTTTCTTT.

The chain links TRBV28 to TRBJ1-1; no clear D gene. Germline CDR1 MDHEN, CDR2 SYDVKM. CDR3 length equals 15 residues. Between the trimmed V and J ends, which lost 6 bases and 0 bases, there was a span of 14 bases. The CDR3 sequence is CASSPPSSMNTEAFF. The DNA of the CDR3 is TGTGCCAGCAGCCCACCCTCGAGTATGAACACTGAAGCTTTCTTT.

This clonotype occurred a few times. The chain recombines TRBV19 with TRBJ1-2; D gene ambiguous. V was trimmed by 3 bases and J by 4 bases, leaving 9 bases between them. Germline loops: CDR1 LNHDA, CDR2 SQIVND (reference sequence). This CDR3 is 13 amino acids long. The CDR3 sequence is CASSIPGSYGYTF. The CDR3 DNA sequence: TGTGCCAGTAGTATTCCGGGCAGCTATGGCTACACCTTC.

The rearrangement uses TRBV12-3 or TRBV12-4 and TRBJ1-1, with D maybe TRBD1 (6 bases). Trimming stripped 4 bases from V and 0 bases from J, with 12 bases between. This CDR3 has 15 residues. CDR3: CASSSRTVMNTEAFF. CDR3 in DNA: TGTGCCAGCAGTTCGAGGACAGTTATGAACACTGAAGCTTTCTTT.

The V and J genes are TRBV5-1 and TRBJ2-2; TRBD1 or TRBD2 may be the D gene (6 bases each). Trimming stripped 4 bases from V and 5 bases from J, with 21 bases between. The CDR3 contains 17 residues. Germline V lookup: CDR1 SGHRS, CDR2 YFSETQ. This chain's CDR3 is CASSEIPSGAGTGELFF. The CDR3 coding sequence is TGCGCCAGCAGCGAAATACCGTCGGGGGCGGGGACCGGGGAGCTGTTTTTT.

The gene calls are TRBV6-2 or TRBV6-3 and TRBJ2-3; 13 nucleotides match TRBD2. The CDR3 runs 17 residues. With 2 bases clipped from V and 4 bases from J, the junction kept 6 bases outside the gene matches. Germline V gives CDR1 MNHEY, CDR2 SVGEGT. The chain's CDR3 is CASSYSQLAGGPDTQYF. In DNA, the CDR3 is TGTGCCAGCAGTTACAGCCAACTAGCGGGGGGGCCAGATACGCAGTATTTT.

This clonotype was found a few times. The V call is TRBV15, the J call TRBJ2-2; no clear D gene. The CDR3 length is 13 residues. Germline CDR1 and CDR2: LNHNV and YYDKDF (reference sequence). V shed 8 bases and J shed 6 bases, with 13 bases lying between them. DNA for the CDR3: TGTGCCACCTATTTTAAGTACCCCGGGGAGCTGTTTTTT. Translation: CATYFKYPGELFF.

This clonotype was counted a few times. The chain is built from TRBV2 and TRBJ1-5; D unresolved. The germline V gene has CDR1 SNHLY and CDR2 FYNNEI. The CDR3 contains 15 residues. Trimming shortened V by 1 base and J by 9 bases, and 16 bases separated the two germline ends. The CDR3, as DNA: TGTGCCAGCAGTGAAGTGGCAAGGCGGGTATTGCCCCAGCATTTT. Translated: CASSEVARRVLPQHF.

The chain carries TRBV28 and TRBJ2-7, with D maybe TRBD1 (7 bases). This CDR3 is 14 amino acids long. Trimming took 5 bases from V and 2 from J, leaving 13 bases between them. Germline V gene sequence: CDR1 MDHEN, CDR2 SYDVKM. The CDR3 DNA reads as TGTGCCAGCAGTCCGCAGGGGGGAACCTACGAGCAGTACTTC. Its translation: CASSPQGGTYEQYF.

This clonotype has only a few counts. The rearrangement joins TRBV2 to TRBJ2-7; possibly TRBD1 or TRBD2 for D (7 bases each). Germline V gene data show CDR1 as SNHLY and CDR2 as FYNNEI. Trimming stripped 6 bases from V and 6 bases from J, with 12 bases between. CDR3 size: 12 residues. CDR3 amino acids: CASRGGTVEQYF. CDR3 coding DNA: TGTGCCAGCAGGGGAGGGACAGTCGAGCAGTACTTC.

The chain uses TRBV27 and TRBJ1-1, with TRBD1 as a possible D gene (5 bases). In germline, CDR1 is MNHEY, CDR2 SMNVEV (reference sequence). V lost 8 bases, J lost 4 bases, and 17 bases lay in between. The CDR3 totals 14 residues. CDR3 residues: CASHPWEGRTEAFF. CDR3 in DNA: TGTGCCAGCCACCCCTGGGAGGGGCGCACTGAAGCTTTCTTT.

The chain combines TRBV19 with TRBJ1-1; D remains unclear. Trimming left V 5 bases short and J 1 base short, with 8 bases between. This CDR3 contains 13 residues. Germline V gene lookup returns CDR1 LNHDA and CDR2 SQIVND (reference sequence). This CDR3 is CASSPRGNTEAFF. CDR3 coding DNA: TGTGCCAGTAGTCCCCGCGGGAACACTGAAGCTTTCTTT. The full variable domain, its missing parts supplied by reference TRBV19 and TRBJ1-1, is DGGITQSPKYLFRKEGQNVTLSCEQNLNHDAMYWYRQDPGQGLRLIYYSQIVNDFQKGDIAEGYSVSREKKESFPLTVTSAQKNPTAFYLCASSPRGNTEAFFGQGTRLTVV.

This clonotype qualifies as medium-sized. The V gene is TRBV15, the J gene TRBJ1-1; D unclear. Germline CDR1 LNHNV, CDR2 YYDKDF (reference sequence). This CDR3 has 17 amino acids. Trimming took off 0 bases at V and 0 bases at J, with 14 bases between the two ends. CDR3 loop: CATSRDGLSFMNTEAFF. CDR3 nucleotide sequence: TGTGCCACCAGCAGAGATGGACTGTCCTTCATGAACACTGAAGCTTTCTTT.

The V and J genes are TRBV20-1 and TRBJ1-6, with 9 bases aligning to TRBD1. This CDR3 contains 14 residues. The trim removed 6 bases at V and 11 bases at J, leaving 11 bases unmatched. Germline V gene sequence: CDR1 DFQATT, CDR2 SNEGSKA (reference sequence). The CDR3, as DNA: TGCAGTGCGGCTACAGGGGGCGGAAACCCACCCCTCCACTTT. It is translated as CSAATGGGNPPLHF.

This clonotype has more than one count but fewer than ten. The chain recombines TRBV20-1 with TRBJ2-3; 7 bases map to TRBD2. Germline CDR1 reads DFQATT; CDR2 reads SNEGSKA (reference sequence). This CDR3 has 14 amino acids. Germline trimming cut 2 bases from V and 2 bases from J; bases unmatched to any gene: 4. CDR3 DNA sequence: TGCAGTGCTAGACGGCGGGAGCCCACAGATACGCAGTATTTT. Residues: CSARRREPTDTQYF.

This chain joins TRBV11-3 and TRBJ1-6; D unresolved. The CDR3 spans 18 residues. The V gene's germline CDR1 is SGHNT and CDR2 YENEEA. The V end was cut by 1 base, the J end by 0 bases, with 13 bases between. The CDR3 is CASSLGGSTRSYNSPLHF. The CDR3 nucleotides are TGTGCCAGCAGCTTAGGAGGTTCCACACGCTCCTATAATTCACCCCTCCACTTT.

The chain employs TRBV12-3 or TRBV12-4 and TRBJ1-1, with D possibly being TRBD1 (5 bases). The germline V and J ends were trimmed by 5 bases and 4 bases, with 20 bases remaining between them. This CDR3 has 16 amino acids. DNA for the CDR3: TGTGCCAGCAGTCCAACCAGACCCCGAAGGGGCACTGAAGCTTTCTTT. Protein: CASSPTRPRRGTEAFF.

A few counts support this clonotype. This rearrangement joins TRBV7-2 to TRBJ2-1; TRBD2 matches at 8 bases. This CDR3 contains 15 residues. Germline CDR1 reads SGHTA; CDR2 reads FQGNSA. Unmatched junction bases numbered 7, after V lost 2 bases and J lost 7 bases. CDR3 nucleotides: TGTGCCAGCAGCTTACATCCGGGGGGGCCGAATGAGCAGTTCTTC. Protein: CASSLHPGGPNEQFF.